This T cell receptor (beta chain) was sequenced during a study of T cells in localized non-small cell lung cancer. Study-wide results and limits: Median detection of top 100 tumor clones in adjacent lung was around 57 clones. Sequencing covered just one tumor region, so heterogeneity cannot be ruled out.

This clone occurred a few times. Antigen: not known. Some clones are missing from TCRdb's copy, which holds only in-frame ones; the method was immunoSEQ multiplex PCR. The data show about 130,000 clones, roughly 90% seen once. The sequences come from peripheral blood, collected before any cancer treatment. The receptor was isolated from a female donor older than 55 with stage I lung adenocarcinoma.

The CDR3 coding sequence is TGTGCCAGCAGCTTTTTCGGCGCTAACTACGAGCAGTACTTC. It yields the protein CASSFFGANYEQYF. V usage is TRBV5-4 and J usage is TRBJ2-7, with D uncertain. This CDR3 is built from 14 residues. With 2 bases removed from V and 3 bases from J, the gap between germline ends came to 12 bases. Per germline, CDR1 SGHNT and CDR2 YYREEE (reference sequence).